One and the same sample provided the 20 T cell receptor beta chains below, sequenced in a study of early T cells in non-severe SARS-CoV-2 infection. TCRdb reprocessed the 5' RACE reads via MiXCR and lists one record per CDR3 protein. The sample holds more than 80,000 distinct CDR3 sequences, approximately 17% seen once. The sample taken for sequencing was whole blood. The receptor set was obtained from an adult who was a healthcare worker with PCR-confirmed SARS-CoV-2 infection or an uninfected control (not recorded which).

This sequence joins TRBV7-2 and TRBJ2-1, with 10 bases lining up with TRBD2. V lost 1 base and J lost 7; bases outside the gene matches: 1. Per germline, CDR1 SGHTA and CDR2 FQGNSA. This CDR3 region has 14 residues. DNA of the CDR3: TGTGCCAGCAGCTTAGTGACTAGCGGGAATGAGCAGTTCTTC. Protein sequence: CASSLVTSGNEQFF.

This clonotype was detected a few times. The chain employs TRBV7-8 and TRBJ1-5; no reliable D call. The V end lost 6 bases, the J end lost 2 bases, and 5 bases lay between the germline ends. Germline V gene sequence: CDR1 SGHVS, CDR2 FQNEAQ. The length of the CDR3 is 12 residues. The CDR3 sequence: CASRTGNQPQHF. DNA for the CDR3: TGTGCCAGCAGGACCGGCAATCAGCCCCAGCATTTT. Looking up the rest from reference TRBV7-8 and TRBJ1-5 gives the full variable domain: GAGVSQSPRYKVAKRGQDVALRCDPISGHVSLFWYQQALGQGPEFLTYFQNEAQLDKSGLPSDRFFAERPEGSVSTLKIQRTQQEDSAVYLCASRTGNQPQHFGDGTRLSIL.

The gene calls are TRBV28 and TRBJ2-7; TRBD1 matches 7 bases. Germline-derived CDR1 and CDR2 are MDHEN and SYDVKM. This CDR3 region has 13 residues. V trimming: 8 bases; J trimming: 4 bases; junction bases outside the gene matches: 8. The DNA of the CDR3 is TGTGCCAGCTATCTTTCGGGACAGTACGAGCAGTACTTC. It specifies CASYLSGQYEQYF.

The rearrangement uses TRBV13 and TRBJ1-1; no definite D call. Germline values: CDR1 PRHDT, CDR2 FYEKMQ (reference sequence). The V and J ends lost 4 bases and 1 base respectively, with 13 bases between them. The CDR3 runs to 15 residues. The CDR3 region has the DNA TGTGCCAGCAGCTCCGGACGGCTTTCGAACACTGAAGCTTTCTTT. It codes for CASSSGRLSNTEAFF.

This clonotype was seen more than once but under ten times. The chain joins TRBV18 to TRBJ2-7, with a tentative D call TRBD1 (5 bases). Trimming shortened V by 6 bases and J by 2 bases, and 11 bases separated the two germline ends. The CDR3 is 13 residues long. Germline CDR1 KGHSH, CDR2 LQKENI. The CDR3 bases are TGTGCCAGCTCCGGAGCAGGGCCCTACGAGCAGTACTTC. Amino acids: CASSGAGPYEQYF.

V and J are TRBV12-3 or TRBV12-4 and TRBJ1-2, with TRBD1 matching 7 bases. The CDR3 is 13 residues long. V lost 8 bases, J lost 2 bases, and 5 bases stayed unmatched. CDR3 loop: CASAQGKNYGYTF. In DNA form, the CDR3 reads TGTGCCAGCGCACAGGGGAAAAACTATGGCTACACCTTC.

This clonotype was counted many times. This sequence joins TRBV19 and TRBJ1-2, with a weak D call TRBD1 (5 bases). This CDR3 has 12 amino acids. Looked up from germline, CDR1 is LNHDA and CDR2 is SQIVND (reference sequence). The V and J ends lost 4 bases and 7 bases respectively, with 10 bases between them. The CDR3 DNA reads as TGTGCCAGTAGTACCGCAGGGTCTGGCTACACCTTC. As protein: CASSTAGSGYTF.

J is TRBJ2-3 and V is TRBV29-1; a possible D gene is TRBD1 (6 bases). The CDR3 runs 13 residues. Germline lookup yields CDR1 SQVTM and CDR2 ANQGSEA. The V end lost 2 bases, the J end lost 5 bases, and 11 bases lay between the germline ends. The CDR3 sequence is CSVEMGAEDTQYF. The CDR3 DNA is TGCAGCGTTGAAATGGGGGCCGAAGATACGCAGTATTTT.

This clonotype was seen a few times. CDR3 nucleotide sequence: TGTGCCAGCAGGTCTCAACCCTCGGATAGCGCGGATACGCAGTATTTT. This codes for CASRSQPSDSADTQYF. The chain joins TRBV27 to TRBJ2-3; TRBD2 might be the D (5 bases). The V end lost 6 bases, the J end lost 6 bases, and 22 bases lay between the germline ends. This CDR3 spans 16 amino acids. The germline gives CDR1 MNHEY, CDR2 SMNVEV (reference sequence).

The CDR3 DNA reads TGTGCCAGCAGACTTGGATACGGCGCAGCGGCTTCCTACAATGAGCAGTTCTTC. It translates to CASRLGYGAAASYNEQFF. The chain employs TRBV12-3 or TRBV12-4 and TRBJ2-1; a possible D gene is TRBD2 (5 bases). V was cut by 6 bases and J by 1 base, with 22 bases left in between. CDR3 size: 18 residues.

The CDR3 here is CASTDLTGSNEQFF. Here the CDR3 DNA reads TGCGCCAGCACCGACCTGACAGGGAGCAATGAGCAGTTCTTC. The chain links TRBV5-1 to TRBJ2-1; 7 bases line up with TRBD1. Trimming cost V 6 bases and J 6 bases; bases outside gene matches: 9. The CDR3 has 14 residues. Germline V gene data show CDR1 as SGHRS and CDR2 as YFSETQ.

J is TRBJ1-2 and V is TRBV7-9; maybe TRBD1 (5 bases). The CDR3 length is 14 residues. Between the trimmed V and J ends, which lost 1 base and 6 bases, there was a span of 12 bases. Germline V lookup: CDR1 SEHNR, CDR2 FQNEAQ (reference sequence). CDR3 residues: CASSLESAGHGYTF. CDR3 nucleotides: TGTGCCAGCAGCTTAGAATCGGCAGGGCATGGCTACACCTTC.

In this sample, this clonotype turned up a few times. The V and J genes are TRBV12-3 or TRBV12-4 and TRBJ1-4; 11 bases are a match to TRBD1. The V segment lost 6 bases and the J segment 1 base; nucleotides outside the gene matches: 7. CDR3 size: 17 residues. The CDR3 DNA is TGTGCCAGCAGATCCGGGACAGGGGGAGGAACTAATGAAAAACTGTTTTTT. It yields the protein CASRSGTGGGTNEKLFF.

The J gene is TRBJ1-1, the V gene TRBV20-1, with 8 bases that match TRBD1. CDR3 length equals 13 residues. V lost 3 bases to trimming and J lost 5 bases; unmatched junction nucleotides: 5. CDR1 and CDR2 from the germline V gene are DFQATT and SNEGSKA (reference sequence). The CDR3: CSARADRGTEAFF. DNA for the CDR3: TGCAGTGCTAGGGCCGACAGGGGAACTGAAGCTTTCTTT.

There are many counts of this clonotype. The chain carries TRBV6-6 and TRBJ1-5; D is unresolved. Germline lookup yields CDR1 MNHNY and CDR2 SVGAGI (reference sequence). This CDR3 is built from 14 residues. Trimming pared 4 bases from V and 3 bases from J, leaving 10 bases between. The CDR3 coding sequence is TGTGCCAGCAGTTCGTCCCAGACCAATCAGCCCCAGCATTTT. The encoded protein is CASSSSQTNQPQHF.

This clonotype was counted a single time. The J gene is TRBJ1-1, the V gene TRBV6-2 or TRBV6-3; 7 bases match TRBD1. The CDR3 is made up of 14 amino acids. Germline V gene lookup returns CDR1 MNHEY and CDR2 SVGEGT. With V trimmed by 8 bases and J by 1 base, 7 bases remained unmatched. The CDR3 region has the DNA TGTGCCAGCTGTCGTGGGACAGCGAACACTGAAGCTTTCTTT. Residues: CASCRGTANTEAFF.

This clonotype was seen a handful of times. CDR3 bases: TGTGCCAGCAGCGTAGCTCCGCGCACCGGGGAGCTGTTTTTT. Translation: CASSVAPRTGELFF. V is TRBV9 and J is TRBJ2-2; D is ambiguous. Per the germline V gene, CDR1 is SGDLS and CDR2 is YYNGEE. V dropped 0 bases and J dropped 4 bases, with 7 bases sitting between them. The CDR3 runs to 14 residues. The whole variable domain, remainder taken from reference TRBV9 and TRBJ2-2, is DSGVTQTPKHLITATGQRVTLRCSPRSGDLSVYWYQQSLDQGLQFLIQYYNGEERAKGNILERFSAQQFPDLHSELNLSSLELGDSALYFCASSVAPRTGELFFGEGSRLTVL.

This clonotype was recorded at least ten times. This chain connects TRBV28 to TRBJ2-7; a possible D gene is TRBD1 (6 bases). Trimming removed 6 bases from V and 1 base from J, with 13 bases in between. The CDR3 sequence is 14 residues long. Per the germline V gene, CDR1 is MDHEN and CDR2 is SYDVKM. The DNA for the CDR3 is TGTGCCAGCAGAGGAAGCACAGGGTCCTACGAGCAGTACTTC. Protein: CASRGSTGSYEQYF.

The chain links TRBV21-1 to TRBJ2-7; no check of the table's D call, TRBD1, against the DNA was made. TRBV21-1 is a recognized pseudogene. The CDR3 consists of 16 residues. Written as DNA, the CDR3 is TGTGCCAGCAGCAATAGAGGACAGGCGGACTCCTACGAGCAGTACTTC. Amino acids: CASSNRGQADSYEQYF.

This clonotype has a count of ten or more. The chain carries TRBV27 and TRBJ2-3, with 7 nucleotides matching TRBD1. From germline, CDR1 is MNHEY and CDR2 SMNVEV (reference sequence). This CDR3 comprises 16 residues. Losses at the gene ends were 5 bases for V and 2 bases for J; bases not matched to a gene: 10. The DNA of the CDR3 is TGTGCCAGCAGTGAGGGACAGCCTAAACACACAGATACGCAGTATTTT. Protein sequence: CASSEGQPKHTDTQYF.